This T cell receptor (beta chain) was retrieved from a study of cytomegalovirus exposure and HLA in healthy donors (dated by TCRdb to between 2016 and 2019). About the study as a whole: An earlier analysis of roughly 630 of the donors reported more than 250 Gb of sequence data and some 120 million unique TCR beta sequences from approximately 180 million T cells. Around 330 gigabases of sequencing data and roughly 80 million unique TCR sequences made up an early release that covered about 640 HLA-typed donors. The genetic ancestry cluster associated with self-reported Caucasian donors included over 65% of the roughly 390 genotyped donors. The study aimed to test whether cataloging public T cell receptors could reveal signatures of past pathogen exposure. The study used immunosequencing to profile the T cell repertoires of approximately 650 subjects and linked those repertoires to cytomegalovirus serostatus. Besides the first cohort of under 700 subjects, a separate validation cohort made up of over 95 different subjects was used. To predict cytomegalovirus infection status, the study brought together high-throughput TCR immunosequencing, statistical association of individual TCRs with disease status, and machine learning. A later analysis re-analyzed previously published TCR beta repertoires from hundreds of donors and added high-resolution HLA genotyping to study TCR occurrence patterns. Rather than using new phenotypic data, the later analysis identified candidate immune exposures from TCR beta sequences and from how often those sequences occurred across donors. An earlier analysis of nearly 600 of the donors applied high-throughput TCR beta sequencing to assess whether each TCR beta V gene segment acted as functional or pseudogenic. Donor age, sex, ethnicity and CMV serostatus were compiled alongside the repertoire data. A later genetic analysis took genome-wide SNP genotypes for about 55% of the 666 donors and used that subset as a discovery cohort. Every repertoire in the discovery cohort had been generated on one and the same sequencing platform. Both class I and class II loci were covered by HLA typing, at four-digit resolution. The number of typed donors differed by locus: about 629-630 for A, B, C, DRB1 and DQB1; 500 to 550 for DQA1; approximately 610 for DPA1; and some 430 for DPB1. About five DR-DQ haplotypes were handled as single units for association and clustering because linkage in the cohort was strong. On average, around 200,000 unique TCR beta nucleotide sequences were sequenced per donor among a few hundred genotyped donors of the cohort, with roughly 20% of those sequences being non-productive.

The paper as a whole reports these results and caveats: At a false discovery rate of 0.05, a later analysis linked roughly 17,000 TCR beta sequences to specific HLA alleles. Because counts were too low, around 18 rarely observed V segments, including chromosome 9 orphons, were left out of the earlier analysis of 587 of the donors. The authors suggested that the approach could potentially be extended to other disease states and immunological phenotypes. A later analysis found that TCR association rates varied across HLA loci, with DRB1 alleles showing the most associated TCRs and HLA-C alleles the fewest. Cytomegalovirus status was reported to be diagnosed by the classifier with high specificity and sensitivity in both the original and validation cohorts. For the cohort, immune exposure information was limited to CMV serostatus. In an earlier analysis of 587 of the donors, most TCR beta V segments appeared in productive rearrangements about 87% or about 30% of the time, broadly matching IMGT annotations. In vitro tests confirmed that a few of the cytomegalovirus-associated TCR beta chains recognize cytomegalovirus antigens. A further reported finding was that TCR beta sequences accurately predicted the HLA-A and HLA-B alleles for most subjects in the first cohort. Presence/absence analyses assumed roughly uniform sequencing depth across donors, an assumption that may not hold. In a later analysis, HLA-associated TCR beta chains showed more clonal expansion and lower generation probabilities than non-associated chains that were equally common. Because some donors lacked HLA typing at each locus, the association tests relied only on the typed subset. Linkage disequilibrium might explain the correlated functional status among segregating V segments, but an unknown experimental factor could not be ruled out. This cohort had only TCR beta chains sequenced, and the lack of alpha or paired-chain data limited which features could be detected. In the study, around 150 TCR beta chains were listed as associated with cytomegalovirus. In a later genetic analysis, a missense DCLRE1C variant was associated with V-gene and J-gene trimming of TCR beta chains, and the association was replicated in an independent cohort. The 87-base-pair reads could not distinguish some IMGT-functional V segments, including TRBV6-2 and TRBV6-3, so those segments were excluded. A later analysis found that most CMV-associated TCR beta chains appeared HLA-restricted, with HLA associations seemingly driven largely by CMV exposure. Assigning TCR associations to individual alleles was difficult when HLA alleles, especially DR and DQ, strongly co-occurred. While some public TCRs were present in many individuals, most TCR sequences turned up only very rarely across donors. A later genetic analysis reported fewer N-insertions in productive TCRs among donors in an Asian-associated ancestry cluster than the roughly 700-donor mean. The sequencing pipeline was judged likely to have produced a cluster of highly shared sequence variants as a technical artifact. Several of the top co-occurrence clusters appeared to be linked to parvovirus B19, influenza, CMV and Epstein-Barr virus, according to a later analysis.

The cohort was made up of 650 to 700 healthy bone marrow donors. All cohort members were sampled while nominally healthy, although unrecorded immune exposures were likely present. The donor tested CMV seropositive and was one of the 289 seropositive cohort members. A peripheral blood sample was provided by each donor, and peripheral blood mononuclear cells were used for TCR beta sequencing. The Qiagen DNeasy Blood Extraction Kit was used to extract genomic DNA from the blood cell samples. With respect to this clone: There is no known antigen for this receptor. Base qualities are not at hand, and no much larger clone is one base apart.

To prepare the library, the immunoSEQ multiplex PCR assay was applied. A mixture of 60 forward primers for TCR Vbeta segments and 13 reverse primers for TCR Jbeta segments was used in the multiplex PCR. Amplification of the CDR3 region of rearranged TCR beta genes was performed with a multiplex PCR assay on genomic DNA. The Illumina HiSeq System was used to sequence the amplified TCR beta libraries as 87-base-pair reads. On the study's bioinformatics: A later analysis counted some 74 million unique TCR beta chains across the approximately 700 repertoires, and 10 million to 11 million of these chains were shared by at least two donors. A nearest-neighbor algorithm error-corrected the raw reads and collapsed the reads into unique sequences, merging closely related sequences to remove PCR and sequencing errors. V, D and J gene segments were assigned by aligning CDR3 sequences to IMGT reference sequences. For a sequence to be retained, a match of at least six nucleotides was required to both a V gene segment and a J gene segment. Rearrangements were classified as productive when the CDR3 lacked stop codons and remained in frame with V and J, and all other rearrangements were classified as non-productive. Following IMGT convention, CDR3 was defined as the stretch from the second conserved V-encoded cysteine up to the conserved J-encoded phenylalanine. Sequences without an unambiguous match to a single V gene segment were excluded from the earlier analysis of about 600 of the donors. In an earlier analysis of about 590 of the donors, a V segment was called functional when productive rearrangements were above 56.7%, and segregating when the standard deviation between donors exceeded 5%. To diagnose cytomegalovirus status from the catalog of TCR beta chain sequences, a statistical classification framework was built. In a later analysis, TCR nucleotide sequences were compared against IMGT/GENE-DB human TR gene sequences so that V and J genes could be assigned. In a later analysis, CDR3 sequences and most-parsimonious VDJ recombination scenarios were assigned using the TCRdist pipeline. In a later analysis, every TCR beta chain was defined by the combination of its CDR3 amino acid sequence and its V-gene family, and reads without a unique V-gene family were dropped. A later analysis removed 592 highly shared, low-generation-probability nucleotide sequences to deal with suspected cross-contamination and a sequencing artifact. In a later analysis, a clonal expansion index was calculated for each public chain from normalized within-repertoire ranks of inferred template counts. In a later analysis, generation probabilities were computed with a VDJ recombination model fitted to out-of-frame rearrangements, and the resulting probabilities were checked against IGoR. A later analysis scored TCR-TCR, TCR-HLA and TCR-CMV co-occurrence with hypergeometric tests, applying a repertoire-size bias correction to TCR pairs. A later analysis estimated false discovery rates by permuting HLA or CMV assignments 20 times. A later analysis grouped co-occurring TCRs with DBSCAN, adding TCRdist sequence similarity when clustering within HLA-allele-positive subsets. Repertoires with fewer than 30,000 or more than 120,000 public chains, plus five repertoires with anomalous nucleotide sharing, were excluded from co-occurrence clustering. Here the immuneACCESS table is served through TCRdb, limited to in-frame sequences with V and J called. Missing clones are a known gap in these copies; in checked studies unresolved V genes cover under half, and the rest lacks a known reason. For V, J and clone size, that table is used; D and trimming come from the DNA. Recorded for this sample are some 250,000 clones; over 80% of them occurred a single time. 5% to 6% of the sample comes from the top ten.

Trimming leaves V shorter by 2 bases and J shorter by 4 bases, with the junction holding 14 bases beyond the gene matches. CDR3 length: 18 amino acids, cysteine to phenylalanine. Just CDR3 DNA is preserved here, 54 bases in frame from base 1. Based on the germline V gene (reference sequence), the CDR1 and CDR2 sequences are MNHEY and SMNVEV. This receptor chain uses TRBV27 and TRBJ2-1, with 7 central nucleotides matching TRBD2. This clonotype was obtained from a woman between 40 and 55 years old in good health and CMV-seropositive. Sequencing used PBMCs. The encoded CDR3 is CASSLTGRASGPYNEQFF. The nucleotide sequence reads TGTGCCAGCAGTTTAACTGGGAGGGCTAGCGGACCATACAATGAGCAGTTCTTC.